This is a list of T cell receptor beta chains from one sample in a study of vaccination and CD4 T cells after COVID-19. Their recognized antigens are unknown. Via MiXCR, TCRdb re-called the PCR reads, giving one row per CDR3 protein. Of thousands of distinct CDR3 sequences detected, about 70% appear once; the ten largest clones hold roughly 20%. Sequencing was performed on cultured CD4+ T cells from blood, taken after SARS-CoV-2 vaccination. These receptors were obtained from a human donor with COVID-19. Both conserved end residues are part of each CDR3. D genes are given only for firm matches. Some rows have no size entry. The others give once, few or many, or a class for an expanded clone.

. 13 . TRBJ1-5 TRBV7-2 CASSSTFDQPQHF TGTGCCAGCAGCTCGACATTTGATCAGCCCCAGCATTTT
. 13 large TRBJ2-7 TRBV11-2 CASSPTGPYEQYF TGTGCCAGCAGCCCCACCGGACCCTACGAGCAGTACTTC
. 16 . TRBJ2-3 TRBV7-9 CASRSLDWRGPDTQYF TGTGCCAGCCGCAGCTTAGATTGGAGGGGGCCAGATACGCAGTATTTT
. 16 . TRBJ2-5 TRBV21-1 CASSALSFEGWETQYF TGTGCCAGCAGCGCCCTATCGTTCGAGGGTTGGGAGACCCAGTACTTC
TRBD1 13 once TRBJ2-7 TRBV12-3/TRBV12-4 CASHRGSTYEQYF TGTGCCAGCCACAGGGGTTCGACTTACGAGCAGTACTTC
TRBD1 13 . TRBJ1-2 TRBV27 CASRLDRENGYTF TGTGCCAGCAGGCTAGACAGGGAGAATGGCTACACCTTC
. 14 few TRBJ1-1 TRBV11-2 CASSLSPILNVAFF TGTGCCAGCAGCTTATCTCCGATCCTGAACGTGGCTTTCTTT
. 15 . TRBJ1-2 TRBV28 CASRLTIGGGNGYTF TGTGCCAGCAGACTAACCATCGGAGGAGGGAATGGCTACACCTTC
. 14 . TRBJ1-6 TRBV19 CASSWGSYNSPLHF TGTGCCAGTAGTTGGGGGTCCTATAATTCACCCCTCCACTTT
. 15 . TRBJ1-5 TRBV6-1 CASSDLGGAIQPQHF TGTGCCAGCAGTGACCTGGGGGGGGCCATTCAGCCCCAGCATTTT
. 16 . TRBJ1-3 TRBV11-3 CASSTLRTVSGNTIYF TGTGCCAGCAGCACCCTGAGGACAGTCTCTGGAAACACCATATATTTT
. 15 few TRBJ1-2 TRBV6-4 CASSETGIRGYGYTF TGTGCCAGCAGTGAAACAGGGATTAGGGGCTATGGCTACACCTTC
. 13 . TRBJ1-2 TRBV7-8 CASSPDGNYGYTF TGTGCCAGCAGCCCGGACGGGAACTATGGCTACACCTTC
. 16 . TRBJ1-2 TRBV6-1 CASSHARRGLGEGYTF TGTGCCAGCAGCCACGCCCGCAGGGGATTGGGAGAAGGCTACACCTTC
. 14 few TRBJ1-5 TRBV6-1 CASSGDPGNQPQHF TGTGCCAGCAGTGGGGATCCCGGCAATCAGCCCCAGCATTTT
TRBD1 17 . TRBJ1-1 TRBV6-1 CASSRFLDQGARTEAFF TGTGCCAGCAGCCGATTTTTGGATCAGGGGGCTCGCACTGAAGCTTTCTTT
TRBD1 14 few TRBJ1-1 TRBV6-1 CASQGRTGATEAFF TGTGCCAGCCAGGGCCGGACAGGGGCCACTGAAGCTTTCTTT
. 13 few TRBJ1-5 TRBV29-1 CSARDNYNQPQHF TGCAGCGCCCGGGACAACTACAATCAGCCCCAGCATTTT
. 14 . TRBJ2-3 TRBV20-1 CSARRTEPTDTQYF TGCAGTGCTAGAAGGACAGAACCCACAGATACGCAGTATTTT
. 16 . TRBJ1-6 TRBV19 CASSIAAPNINSPLHF TGTGCCAGTAGTATAGCGGCCCCCAATATCAATTCACCCCTCCACTTT
. 14 few TRBJ1-2 TRBV24-1 CATSDEKGNYGYTF TGTGCCACCAGTGATGAGAAGGGTAACTATGGCTACACCTTC
TRBD1 18 . TRBJ1-2 TRBV24-1 CATSDFRGTARAYYGYTF TGTGCCACCAGTGATTTCCGAGGGACAGCCCGGGCGTACTATGGCTACACCTTC
. 15 . TRBJ2-5 TRBV7-3 CASSDAPGQMETQYF TGTGCCAGCAGCGATGCCCCCGGACAGATGGAGACCCAGTACTTC